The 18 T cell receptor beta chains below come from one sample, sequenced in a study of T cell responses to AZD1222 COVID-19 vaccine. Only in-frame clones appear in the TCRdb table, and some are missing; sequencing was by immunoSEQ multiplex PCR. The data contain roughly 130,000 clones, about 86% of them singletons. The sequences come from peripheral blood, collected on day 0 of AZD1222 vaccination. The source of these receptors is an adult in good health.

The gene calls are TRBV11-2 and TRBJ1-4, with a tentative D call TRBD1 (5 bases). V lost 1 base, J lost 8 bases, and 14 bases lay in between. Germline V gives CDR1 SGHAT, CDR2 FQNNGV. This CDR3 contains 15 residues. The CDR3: CASSLVGQGGEKLFF. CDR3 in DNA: TGTGCCAGCAGCTTAGTCGGGCAGGGTGGCGAAAAACTGTTTTTT.

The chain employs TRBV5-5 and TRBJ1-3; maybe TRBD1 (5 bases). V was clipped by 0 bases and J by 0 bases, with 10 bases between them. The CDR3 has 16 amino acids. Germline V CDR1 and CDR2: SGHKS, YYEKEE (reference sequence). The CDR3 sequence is CASSLGDRDSGNTIYF. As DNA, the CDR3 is TGTGCCAGCAGCTTGGGAGACAGAGACTCTGGAAACACCATATATTTT.

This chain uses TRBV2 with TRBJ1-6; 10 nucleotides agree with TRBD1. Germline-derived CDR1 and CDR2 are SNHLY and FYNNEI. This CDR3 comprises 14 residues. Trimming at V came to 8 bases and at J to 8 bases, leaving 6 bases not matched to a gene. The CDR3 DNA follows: TGTGCCAGCGGGCTGACAGGGGGCCATTCACCCCTCCACTTT. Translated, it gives CASGLTGGHSPLHF.

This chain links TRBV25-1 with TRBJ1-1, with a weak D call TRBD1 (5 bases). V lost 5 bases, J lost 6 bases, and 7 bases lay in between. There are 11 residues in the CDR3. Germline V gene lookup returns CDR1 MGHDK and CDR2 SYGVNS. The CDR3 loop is CASSPGPEAFF. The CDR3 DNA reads TGTGCCAGCAGTCCGGGGCCTGAAGCTTTCTTT.

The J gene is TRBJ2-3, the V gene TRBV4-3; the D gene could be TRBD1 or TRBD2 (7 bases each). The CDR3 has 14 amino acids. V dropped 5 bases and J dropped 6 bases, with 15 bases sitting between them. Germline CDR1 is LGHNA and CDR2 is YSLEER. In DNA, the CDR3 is TGCGCCAGCAGCGAACAGGGGAGGGGTGATACGCAGTATTTT. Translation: CASSEQGRGDTQYF.

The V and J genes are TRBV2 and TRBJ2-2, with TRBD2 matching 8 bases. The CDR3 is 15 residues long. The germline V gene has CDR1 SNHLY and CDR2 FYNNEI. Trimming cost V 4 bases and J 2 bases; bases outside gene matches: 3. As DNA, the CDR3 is TGTGCCAGCAGTGTAGCGGGGTCTAACACCGGGGAGCTGTTTTTT. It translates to CASSVAGSNTGELFF. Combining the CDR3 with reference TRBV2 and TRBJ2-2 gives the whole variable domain EPEVTQTPSHQVTQMGQEVILRCVPISNHLYFYWYRQILGQKVEFLVSFYNNEISEKSEIFDDQFSVERPDGSNFTLKIRSTKLEDSAMYFCASSVAGSNTGELFFGEGSRLTVL.

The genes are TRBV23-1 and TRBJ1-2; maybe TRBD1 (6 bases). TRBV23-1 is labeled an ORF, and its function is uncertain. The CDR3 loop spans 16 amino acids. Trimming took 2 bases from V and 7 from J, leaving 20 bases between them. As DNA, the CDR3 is TGCGCCAGCAGTCAAAATCCTTTCGGGGGCGCGGGTGGCTACACCTTC. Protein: CASSQNPFGGAGGYTF.

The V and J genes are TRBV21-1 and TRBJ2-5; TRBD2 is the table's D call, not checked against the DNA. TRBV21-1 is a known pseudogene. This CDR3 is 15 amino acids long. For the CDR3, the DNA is TGTGCCAGCACCGGTAGCGGGAATGTGAAAGAGACCCAGTACTTC. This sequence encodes CASTGSGNVKETQYF.

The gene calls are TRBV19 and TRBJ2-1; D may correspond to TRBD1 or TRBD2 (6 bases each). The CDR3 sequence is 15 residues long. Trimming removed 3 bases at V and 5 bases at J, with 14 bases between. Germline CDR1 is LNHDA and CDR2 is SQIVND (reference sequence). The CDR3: CASSIFGGRNNEQFF. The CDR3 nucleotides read TGTGCCAGTAGTATCTTCGGGGGCCGAAACAATGAGCAGTTCTTC.

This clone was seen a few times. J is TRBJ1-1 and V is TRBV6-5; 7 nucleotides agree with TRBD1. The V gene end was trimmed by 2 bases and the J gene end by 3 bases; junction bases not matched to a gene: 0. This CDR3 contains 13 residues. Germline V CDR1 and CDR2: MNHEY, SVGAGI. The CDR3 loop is CASSYGQDTEAFF. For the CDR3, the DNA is TGTGCCAGCAGTTACGGACAGGACACTGAAGCTTTCTTT.

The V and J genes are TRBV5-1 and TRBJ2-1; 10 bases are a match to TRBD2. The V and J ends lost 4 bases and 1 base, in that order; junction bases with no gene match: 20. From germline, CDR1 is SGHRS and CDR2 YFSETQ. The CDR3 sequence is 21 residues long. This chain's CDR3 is CASSRPKTSGGAGGSYNEQFF. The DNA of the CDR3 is TGCGCCAGCAGCAGACCTAAAACCAGCGGGGGGGCCGGTGGGTCCTACAATGAGCAGTTCTTC.

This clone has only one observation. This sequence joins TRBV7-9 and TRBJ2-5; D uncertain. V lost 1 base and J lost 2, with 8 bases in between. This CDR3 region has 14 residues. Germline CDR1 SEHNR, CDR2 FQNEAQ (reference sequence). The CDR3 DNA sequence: TGTGCCAGCAGCTTAGGTGACTTACAAGAGACCCAGTACTTC. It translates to CASSLGDLQETQYF.

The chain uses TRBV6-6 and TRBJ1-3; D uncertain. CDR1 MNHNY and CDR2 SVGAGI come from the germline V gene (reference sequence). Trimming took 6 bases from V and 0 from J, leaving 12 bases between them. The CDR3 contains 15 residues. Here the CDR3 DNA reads TGTGCCAGCAGCACCTTGACGTTCTCTGGAAACACCATATATTTT. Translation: CASSTLTFSGNTIYF.

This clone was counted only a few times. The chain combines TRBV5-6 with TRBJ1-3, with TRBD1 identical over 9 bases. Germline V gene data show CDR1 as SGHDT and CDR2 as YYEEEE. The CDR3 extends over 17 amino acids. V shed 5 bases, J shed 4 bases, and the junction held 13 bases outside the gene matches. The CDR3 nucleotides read TGTGCCAGCAGAACTACCTGGGGACAGGGCAAGGGAAACACCATATATTTT. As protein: CASRTTWGQGKGNTIYF.

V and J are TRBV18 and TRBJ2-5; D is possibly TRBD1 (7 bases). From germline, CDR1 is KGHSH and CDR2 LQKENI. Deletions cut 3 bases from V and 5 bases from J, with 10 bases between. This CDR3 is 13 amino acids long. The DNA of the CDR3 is TGTGCCAGCTCACCGACAGGGAGGGAGACCCAGTACTTC. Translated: CASSPTGRETQYF.

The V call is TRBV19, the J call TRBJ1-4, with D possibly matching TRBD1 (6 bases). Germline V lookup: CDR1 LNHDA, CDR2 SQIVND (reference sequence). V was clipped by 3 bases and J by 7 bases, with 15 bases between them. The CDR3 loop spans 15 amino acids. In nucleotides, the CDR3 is TGTGCCAGTAGTATGCGAGGGGGAGTCGGTGAAAAACTGTTTTTT. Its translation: CASSMRGGVGEKLFF.

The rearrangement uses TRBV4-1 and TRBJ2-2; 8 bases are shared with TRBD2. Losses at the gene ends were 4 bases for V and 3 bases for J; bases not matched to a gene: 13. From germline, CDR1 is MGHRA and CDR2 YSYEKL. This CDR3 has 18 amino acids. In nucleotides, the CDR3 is TGCGCCAGCAGCCCCTACCCTAGAAGCGGGGGATACACCGGGGAGCTGTTTTTT. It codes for CASSPYPRSGGYTGELFF.

In DNA form, the CDR3 reads TGTGCCAGCAGCTTACTTTTTAGGGGGCGGACAGATACGCAGTATTTT. Protein: CASSLLFRGRTDTQYF. The gene calls are TRBV13 and TRBJ2-3, with 7 bases identical to TRBD1. The CDR3 extends over 16 amino acids. Trimming at V came to 2 bases and at J to 3 bases, leaving 8 bases not matched to a gene. Germline values: CDR1 PRHDT, CDR2 FYEKMQ (reference sequence). Full variable domain (remainder filled in from reference TRBV13 and TRBJ2-3): AAGVIQSPRHLIKEKRETATLKCYPIPRHDTVYWYQQGPGQDPQFLISFYEKMQSDKGSIPDRFSAQQFSDYHSELNMSSLELGDSALYFCASSLLFRGRTDTQYFGPGTRLTVL.